This T cell receptor (beta chain) was retrieved from a study of OX40 agonist ivuxolimab in advanced cancers. The CDR3 spans 14 residues. Germline-derived CDR1 and CDR2 are SGHRS and YFSETQ. V was trimmed by 4 bases and J by 6 bases, leaving 17 bases between them. The table came from immunoSEQ multiplex PCR; TCRdb's copy has only in-frame clones and leaves some out. The top ten hold around a fifth of the sample, which has approximately 40,000 clones, roughly nine tenths seen once. This clonotype originated in an adult with an advanced solid tumor such as melanoma, head and neck, liver or kidney cancer. Sequenced material: CD4+ or CD8+ T cells sorted from blood, taken in a trial of the OX40 agonist ivuxolimab. The V gene is TRBV5-1, the J gene TRBJ2-7; the D gene could be TRBD1 or TRBD2 (5 bases each). The CDR3 sequence: CASSLGRGYTEQYF. DNA of the CDR3: TGCGCCAGCAGCCTGGGACGAGGTTACACCGAGCAGTACTTC.